The 8 T cell receptor beta chains listed next were all sequenced from one sample in a study of patients and donors after allogeneic stem cell transplantation. TCRdb reprocessed the RT-PCR reads with MiXCR, giving one entry per CDR3 protein. Of approximately 200,000 distinct CDR3 sequences in the sample, approximately 14% were seen once. The sample consisted of blood, either unsorted or a sorted T cell fraction (not recorded which). Source of these receptors: a human donor who was either an allogeneic HSCT recipient or a stem cell or donor lymphocyte infusion donor (not recorded which). It is not recorded whose cells these are; they may come from a transplant donor.

This clonotype was observed at least ten times. The genes are TRBV12-3 or TRBV12-4 and TRBJ2-3, with 10 positions matching TRBD1. The trim removed 9 bases at V and 1 base at J, leaving 4 bases unmatched. The CDR3 is 14 amino acids. The chain's CDR3 is CASTGTGGTDTQYF. Written as DNA, the CDR3 is TGTGCCAGTACCGGGACAGGGGGCACAGATACGCAGTATTTT.

V is TRBV20-1 and J is TRBJ2-3; 13 bases fit TRBD2. The CDR3 totals 15 residues. J lost 11 bases, V lost 0 bases, and 8 bases had no gene match. Germline CDR1 DFQATT, CDR2 SNEGSKA (reference sequence). CDR3 sequence reads: CSARDHGTSGTMQYF. DNA for the CDR3: TGCAGTGCTAGAGATCACGGGACTAGCGGGACGATGCAGTATTTT.

A few counts support this clonotype. The rearrangement uses TRBV11-2 and TRBJ2-1; TRBD2 matches 8 bases. J was trimmed by 2 bases and V by 4 bases; bases with no gene match: 7. Germline CDR1 is SGHAT and CDR2 is FQNNGV. The CDR3 length is 16 residues. CDR3 sequence reads: CASSSGLAGPYNEQFF. CDR3 sequence (DNA): TGTGCCAGCAGCTCGGGTCTAGCGGGCCCCTACAATGAGCAGTTCTTC.

The chain recombines TRBV15 with TRBJ2-3, with D uncertain. Trimming cost V 10 bases and J 5 bases, with 10 bases left between them. Germline V gene data show CDR1 as LNHNV and CDR2 as YYDKDF (reference sequence). This CDR3 region has 11 residues. The CDR3 coding sequence is TGTGCCAGCCGACGAGAAGATACGCAGTATTTT. Protein: CASRREDTQYF.

The chain couples TRBV7-9 to TRBJ2-5; possible D gene TRBD2, 7 bases. Trimming shortened V by 4 bases and J by 2 bases, and 17 bases separated the two germline ends. Looked up from germline, CDR1 is SEHNR and CDR2 is FQNEAQ (reference sequence). This CDR3 comprises 16 residues. CDR3 sequence reads: CASSWGGQALQETQYF. CDR3 DNA sequence: TGTGCCAGCAGCTGGGGGGGGCAGGCGCTACAAGAGACCCAGTACTTC.

The J gene is TRBJ2-7, the V gene TRBV7-2; TRBD1 matches at 12 bases. The CDR3 extends over 17 amino acids. V was clipped by 5 bases and J by 5 bases; unmatched bases: 13. From germline, CDR1 is SGHTA and CDR2 FQGNSA. CDR3 region: CASSITSAGTGGNEQYF. The CDR3, as DNA: TGTGCCAGCAGCATAACCTCCGCCGGGACAGGGGGCAACGAGCAGTACTTC. Drawing the rest from reference TRBV7-2 and TRBJ2-7, the complete variable domain is GAGVSQSPSNKVTEKGKDVELRCDPISGHTALYWYRQSLGQGLEFLIYFQGNSAPDKSGLPSDRFSAERTGGSVSTLTIQRTQQEDSAVYLCASSITSAGTGGNEQYFGPGTRLTVT.

The chain joins TRBV24-1 to TRBJ1-2; D gene unclear. This CDR3 is 14 amino acids long. Germline CDR1 is KGHDR and CDR2 is SFDVKD. V dropped 4 bases and J dropped 4 bases, with 12 bases sitting between them. CDR3 in amino acids: CATSESQETYGYTF. In DNA, the CDR3 is TGTGCCACCAGTGAGTCCCAGGAAACCTATGGCTACACCTTC.

This chain uses TRBV24-1 with TRBJ1-2; TRBD1 is a possible D gene (6 bases). Germline lookup yields CDR1 KGHDR and CDR2 SFDVKD. CDR3 size: 17 residues. The ends were cut back, 4 bases at V and 8 bases at J, with 25 bases in the middle. Here the CDR3 DNA reads TGTGCCACCAGTGACACCGGGGGGGGGCGCGGTGCGAAGGGCTACACCTTC. It is translated as CATSDTGGGRGAKGYTF.